A single sample is the source of the 13 T cell receptor beta chains below, sequenced in a study of cytomegalovirus exposure and HLA in healthy donors. The protocol was immunoSEQ multiplex PCR, while the TCRdb copy is restricted to in-frame clones and leaves out a portion. In the table there are around 94,000 clones, approximately 94% of which are singletons. Sequenced sample: PBMCs. The receptors here all came from a woman aged 18-29 years in good health and CMV-seronegative.

The chain joins TRBV27 to TRBJ2-5; 8 nucleotides agree with TRBD2. The V gene's germline CDR1 is MNHEY and CDR2 SMNVEV (reference sequence). The CDR3 spans 13 residues. The V gene end was trimmed by 4 bases and the J gene end by 8 bases; junction bases not matched to a gene: 6. The CDR3 reads CASSSYGGGTQYF. CDR3 DNA sequence: TGTGCCAGCAGTTCCTACGGGGGGGGAACCCAGTACTTC.

The V gene is TRBV13, the J gene TRBJ2-3; TRBD1 matches at 7 bases. V gave up 11 bases and J gave up 11 bases; unmatched junction bases: 16. Germline V CDR1 and CDR2: PRHDT, FYEKMQ (reference sequence). The CDR3 runs to 13 residues. CDR3 loop: CASTDRPPVRQYF. CDR3 in DNA: TGTGCCTCTACGGACAGGCCCCCTGTTAGGCAGTATTTT.

The chain combines TRBV7-9 with TRBJ1-4; the D gene is possibly TRBD1 (5 bases). The germline V gene has CDR1 SEHNR and CDR2 FQNEAQ (reference sequence). The V end was cut by 6 bases, the J end by 10 bases, with 21 bases between. CDR3 size: 15 residues. The CDR3 sequence is CASRSQHPTQGKLFF. The CDR3 DNA reads TGTGCCAGCAGGTCCCAGCACCCCACCCAGGGAAAACTGTTTTTT.

This chain joins TRBV5-1 and TRBJ1-4; TRBD1 is a possible D gene (5 bases). The CDR3 has 14 residues. From germline, CDR1 is SGHRS and CDR2 YFSETQ. V lost 4 bases, J lost 5 bases, and 12 bases lay in between. This CDR3 reads CASSVRRGNEKLFF. The DNA of the CDR3 is TGCGCCAGCAGCGTCAGGAGGGGAAATGAAAAACTGTTTTTT.

The chain couples TRBV18 to TRBJ2-7; 7 bases agree with TRBD1. The CDR3 is made up of 14 amino acids. Unmatched junction bases numbered 7, after V lost 6 bases and J lost 2 bases. CDR1 is KGHSH and CDR2 is LQKENI in the germline V gene. The DNA of the CDR3 is TGTGCCAGCTCCCTCACGGGACAGACCTACGAGCAGTACTTC. Protein product: CASSLTGQTYEQYF.

CDR3 amino acids: CASSYRQGPRTASGNTIYF. CDR3 in DNA: TGTGCCAGCAGCTACCGCCAAGGCCCCCGGACAGCCTCTGGAAACACCATATATTTT. The chain employs TRBV7-9 and TRBJ1-3; D may be TRBD1 (6 bases). Germline V gives CDR1 SEHNR, CDR2 FQNEAQ (reference sequence). This CDR3 has 19 amino acids. The V and J ends lost 4 bases and 0 bases respectively, with 22 bases between them.

The chain links TRBV30 to TRBJ2-1, with 10 bases fitting TRBD2. In germline, CDR1 is GTSNPN, CDR2 SVGIG (reference sequence). CDR3 length: 14 residues. Losses at the gene ends were 6 bases for V and 6 bases for J; bases not matched to a gene: 8. CDR3 nucleotide sequence: TGTGCCTGTACCGGGACTAGCGACCTCAATGAGCAGTTCTTC. This gives the protein CACTGTSDLNEQFF.

The rearrangement joins TRBV9 to TRBJ2-5, with 12 nucleotides matching TRBD2. The CDR3 contains 17 residues. Trimming removed 4 bases from V and 0 bases from J; junction bases left unmatched: 7. Per germline, CDR1 SGDLS and CDR2 YYNGEE. The CDR3 is CASSFGTSGFNQETQYF. The CDR3 DNA follows: TGTGCCAGCAGCTTCGGGACTAGCGGGTTCAACCAAGAGACCCAGTACTTC.

V and J are TRBV10-1 and TRBJ2-5; TRBD2 aligns across 11 bases. The junction had 6 bases not matched to a gene; V was cut back by 4 bases and J by 5 bases. The CDR3 extends over 15 amino acids. Germline V gene data show CDR1 as WNHNN and CDR2 as SYGVQD (reference sequence). The DNA of the CDR3 is TGCGCCAGCAGTGCCGGGACTAGCGGCGGGGAGACCCAGTACTTC. This codes for CASSAGTSGGETQYF.

The rearrangement uses TRBV4-3 and TRBJ2-5; a weak D match, TRBD2 (6 bases). The end of the DNA is better explained by TRBJ2-7, so the J call may be wrong. CDR3 length equals 15 residues. The germline V gene encodes CDR1 LGHNA and CDR2 YSLEER. CDR3 DNA: TGCGCCAGCAGCCAAGATAGCGGCACACTGAGCGAGCAGTACTTC. Protein product: CASSQDSGTLSEQYF.

The chain has TRBV15 and TRBJ2-5; maybe TRBD1 (5 bases). Trimming removed 0 bases from V and 5 bases from J, with 13 bases in between. Germline V gene data show CDR1 as LNHNV and CDR2 as YYDKDF (reference sequence). The CDR3 is 15 residues long. The CDR3 loop is CATSRDFAQGETQYF. The CDR3 DNA reads as TGTGCCACCAGCAGAGATTTCGCGCAGGGCGAGACCCAGTACTTC. The full variable domain, its missing parts supplied by reference TRBV15 and TRBJ2-5, is DAMVIQNPRYQVTQFGKPVTLSCSQTLNHNVMYWYQQKSSQAPKLLFHYYDKDFNNEADTPDNFQSRRPNTSFCFLDIRSPGLGDTAMYLCATSRDFAQGETQYFGPGTRLLVL.

CDR3 protein: CASSSRLAGAADEQFF. In DNA form, the CDR3 reads TGTGCCAGCAGCAGCAGACTAGCGGGAGCCGCCGATGAGCAGTTCTTC. This sequence joins TRBV5-4 and TRBJ2-1; 12 positions agree with TRBD2. Germline trimming cut 4 bases from V and 8 bases from J; bases unmatched to any gene: 10. CDR1 SGHNT and CDR2 YYREEE come from the germline V gene (reference sequence). This CDR3 has 16 residues.

The gene calls are TRBV6-4 and TRBJ1-5; no definite D call. CDR3 length equals 13 residues. CDR1 is MRHNA and CDR2 is SNTAGT in the germline V gene. V lost 0 bases to trimming and J lost 7 bases, with 7 bases between them. CDR3 sequence reads: CASSDSRGQPQHF. In DNA, the CDR3 is TGTGCCAGCAGTGACTCGCGAGGACAGCCCCAGCATTTT.